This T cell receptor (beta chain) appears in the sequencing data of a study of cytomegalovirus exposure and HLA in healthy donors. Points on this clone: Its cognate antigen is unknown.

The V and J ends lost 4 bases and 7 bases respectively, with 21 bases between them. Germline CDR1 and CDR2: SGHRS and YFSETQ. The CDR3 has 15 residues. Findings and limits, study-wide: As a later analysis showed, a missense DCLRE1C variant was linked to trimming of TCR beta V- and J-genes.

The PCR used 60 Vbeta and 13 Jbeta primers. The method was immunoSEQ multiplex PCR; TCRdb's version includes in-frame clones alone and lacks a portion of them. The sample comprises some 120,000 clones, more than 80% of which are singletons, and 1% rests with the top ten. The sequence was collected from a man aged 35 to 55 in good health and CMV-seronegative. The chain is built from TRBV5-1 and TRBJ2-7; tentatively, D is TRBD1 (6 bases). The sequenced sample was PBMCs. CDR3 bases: TGCGCCAGCAGCGCGATACAGGGAGTTCTCGGAGAGCAGTACTTC. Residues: CASSAIQGVLGEQYF.